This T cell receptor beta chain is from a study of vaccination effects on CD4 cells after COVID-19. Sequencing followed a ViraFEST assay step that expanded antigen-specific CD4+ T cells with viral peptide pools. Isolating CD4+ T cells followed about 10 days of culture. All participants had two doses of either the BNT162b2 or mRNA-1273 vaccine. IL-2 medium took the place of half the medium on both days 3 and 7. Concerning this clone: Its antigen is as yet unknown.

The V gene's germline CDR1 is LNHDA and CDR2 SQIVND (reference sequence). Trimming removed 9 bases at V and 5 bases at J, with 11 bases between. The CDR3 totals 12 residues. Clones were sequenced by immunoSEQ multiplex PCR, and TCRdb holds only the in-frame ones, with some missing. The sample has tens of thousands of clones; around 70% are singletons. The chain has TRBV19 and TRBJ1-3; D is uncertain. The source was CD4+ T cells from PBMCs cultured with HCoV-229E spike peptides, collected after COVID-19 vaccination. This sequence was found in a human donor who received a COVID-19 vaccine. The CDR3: CASNDGRNTIYF. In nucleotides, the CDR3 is TGTGCCAGCAACGACGGCAGAAACACCATATATTTT.